This T cell receptor beta chain derives from a study of PD-L1 blockade in urothelial cancer. This sample's time point: pretreatment peripheral blood. Notes on the study in general: A below-median TCR clonality in blood before treatment predicted better survival.

This CDR3 region has 16 residues. Per the germline V gene, CDR1 is ENHRY and CDR2 is SYGVKD. V was clipped by 0 bases and J by 6 bases, with 14 bases between them. Into every PCR, synthetic TCR analog templates were spiked. Data came from immunoSEQ multiplex PCR; TCRdb stores just in-frame clones and leaves some out. The sample holds 50,000 to 55,000 clones, approximately 84% seen once. Concerning this clone: What it binds is not known.

The clonotype comes from a man aged 50-59 years with urothelial cancer. Source: PBMCs, taken around atezolizumab (anti-PD-L1) treatment. This chain links TRBV10-3 with TRBJ2-2; weak D call: TRBD2 (5 bases). The CDR3 is CAISESVASHSGELFF. The CDR3 nucleotides are TGTGCCATCAGTGAGTCGGTAGCGAGTCATTCCGGGGAGCTGTTTTTT.